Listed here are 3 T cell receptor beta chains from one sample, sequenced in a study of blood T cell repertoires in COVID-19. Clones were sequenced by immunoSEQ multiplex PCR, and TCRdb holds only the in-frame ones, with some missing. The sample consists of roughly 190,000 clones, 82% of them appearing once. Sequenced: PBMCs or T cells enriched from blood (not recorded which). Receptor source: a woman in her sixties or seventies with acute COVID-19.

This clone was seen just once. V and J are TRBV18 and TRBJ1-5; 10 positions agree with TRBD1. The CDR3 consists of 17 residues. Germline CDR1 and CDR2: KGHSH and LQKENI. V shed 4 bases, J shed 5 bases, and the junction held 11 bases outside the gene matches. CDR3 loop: CASSLRPGQGFDQPQHF. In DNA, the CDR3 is TGTGCCAGCTCACTGAGACCGGGACAGGGGTTTGATCAGCCCCAGCATTTT.

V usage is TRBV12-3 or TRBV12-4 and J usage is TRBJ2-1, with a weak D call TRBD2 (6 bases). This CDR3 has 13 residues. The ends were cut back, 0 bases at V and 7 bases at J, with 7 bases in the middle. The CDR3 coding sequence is TGTGCCAGCAGTTTAGCTGGGGGGAATGAGCAGTTCTTC. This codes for CASSLAGGNEQFF.

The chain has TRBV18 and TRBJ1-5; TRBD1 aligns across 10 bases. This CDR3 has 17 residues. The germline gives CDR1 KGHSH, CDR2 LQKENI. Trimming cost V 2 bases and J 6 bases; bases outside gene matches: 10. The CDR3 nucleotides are TGTGCCAGCTCACCAACAACCGGGACAGGGGTAAGTCAGCCCCAGCATTTT. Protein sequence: CASSPTTGTGVSQPQHF.